The next 5 T cell receptor beta chains were all read from a single sample in a study of blood T cell repertoires in COVID-19. Sequencing used immunoSEQ multiplex PCR; TCRdb keeps in-frame clones, though not all of them. The repertoire holds 250,000 or so clones, over 70% seen once, with around 3.7% in the top ten. Material: PBMCs or T cells enriched from blood (not recorded which). The receptor set was obtained from a young woman who had been exposed to COVID-19.

The J gene is TRBJ2-5, the V gene TRBV5-6, with a possible D match to TRBD2 (6 bases). The germline V and J ends were trimmed by 4 bases and 2 bases, with 18 bases remaining between them. In germline, CDR1 is SGHDT, CDR2 YYEEEE. The CDR3 is made up of 16 amino acids. The CDR3 DNA follows: TGTGCCAGCAGCCACCCCGGGGGTTTAGGACAAGAGACCCAGTACTTC. Protein product: CASSHPGGLGQETQYF. Based on the CDR3 plus reference TRBV5-6 and TRBJ2-5, the full variable domain is DAGVTQSPTHLIKTRGQQVTLRCSPKSGHDTVSWYQQALGQGPQFIFQYYEEEERQRGNFPDRFSGHQFPNYSSELNVNALLLGDSALYLCASSHPGGLGQETQYFGPGTRLLVL.

V usage is TRBV5-1 and J usage is TRBJ1-1; 7 bases are a match to TRBD1. The CDR3 has 19 residues. V was pared by 4 bases and J by 3 bases, with 21 bases of the junction left unmatched. Germline lookup yields CDR1 SGHRS and CDR2 YFSETQ. CDR3 DNA: TGCGCCAGCAGCCGAACAATCGGGATGACAGGGAATAAGGACACTGAAGCTTTCTTT. This encodes CASSRTIGMTGNKDTEAFF.

V usage is TRBV30 and J usage is TRBJ2-2, with 7 bases that match TRBD2. Germline-derived CDR1 and CDR2 are GTSNPN and SVGIG (reference sequence). This CDR3 has 13 residues. CDR3 DNA: TGTGCTAAAAGCGGGACTAACACCGGGGAGCTGTTTTTT. Protein sequence: CAKSGTNTGELFF.

The chain links TRBV4-1 to TRBJ1-3, with 7 positions matching TRBD1. The V gene end was trimmed by 8 bases and the J gene end by 3 bases; junction bases not matched to a gene: 7. This CDR3 region has 14 residues. Germline values: CDR1 MGHRA, CDR2 YSYEKL. In DNA, the CDR3 is TGCGCCAGCGAAAAAACAGGGGTTGGAAACACCATATATTTT. This codes for CASEKTGVGNTIYF.

This chain connects TRBV7-2 to TRBJ2-1; the D is unclear. This CDR3 has 16 amino acids. Germline V lookup: CDR1 SGHTA, CDR2 FQGNSA. V dropped 1 base and J dropped 10 bases, with 20 bases sitting between them. The CDR3 sequence: CASSLEARVLHSEQFF. The CDR3 DNA reads TGTGCCAGCAGCTTAGAGGCTAGAGTACTACATAGCGAGCAGTTCTTC.